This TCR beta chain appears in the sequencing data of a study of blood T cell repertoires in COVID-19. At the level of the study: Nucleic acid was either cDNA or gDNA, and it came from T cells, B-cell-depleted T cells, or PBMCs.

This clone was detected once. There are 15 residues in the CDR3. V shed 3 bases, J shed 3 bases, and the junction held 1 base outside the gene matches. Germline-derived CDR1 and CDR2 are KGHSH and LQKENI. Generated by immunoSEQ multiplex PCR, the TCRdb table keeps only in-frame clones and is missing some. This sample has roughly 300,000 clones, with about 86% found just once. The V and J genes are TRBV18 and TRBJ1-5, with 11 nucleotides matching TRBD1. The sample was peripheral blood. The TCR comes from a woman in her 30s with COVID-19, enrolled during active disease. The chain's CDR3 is CASSPGQGVNQPQHF. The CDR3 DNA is TGTGCCAGCTCACCGGGACAGGGGGTCAATCAGCCCCAGCATTTT.